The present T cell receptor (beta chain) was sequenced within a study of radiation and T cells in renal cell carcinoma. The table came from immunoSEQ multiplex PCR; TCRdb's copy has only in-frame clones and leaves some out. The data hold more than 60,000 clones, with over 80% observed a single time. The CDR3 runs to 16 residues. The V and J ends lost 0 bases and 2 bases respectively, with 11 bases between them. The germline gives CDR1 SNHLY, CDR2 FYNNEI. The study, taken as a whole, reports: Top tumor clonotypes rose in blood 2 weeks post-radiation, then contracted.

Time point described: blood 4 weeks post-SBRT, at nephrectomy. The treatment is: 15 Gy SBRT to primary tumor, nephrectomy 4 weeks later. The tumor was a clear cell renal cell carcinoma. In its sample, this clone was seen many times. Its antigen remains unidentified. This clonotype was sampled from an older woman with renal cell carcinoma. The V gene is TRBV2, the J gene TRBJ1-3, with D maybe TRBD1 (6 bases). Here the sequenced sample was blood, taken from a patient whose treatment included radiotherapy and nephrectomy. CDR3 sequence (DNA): TGTGCCAGCAGTGAAGCGGGCAGGGGCCCTGGAAACACCATATATTTT. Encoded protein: CASSEAGRGPGNTIYF. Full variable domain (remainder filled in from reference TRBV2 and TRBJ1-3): EPEVTQTPSHQVTQMGQEVILRCVPISNHLYFYWYRQILGQKVEFLVSFYNNEISEKSEIFDDQFSVERPDGSNFTLKIRSTKLEDSAMYFCASSEAGRGPGNTIYFGEGSWLTVV.